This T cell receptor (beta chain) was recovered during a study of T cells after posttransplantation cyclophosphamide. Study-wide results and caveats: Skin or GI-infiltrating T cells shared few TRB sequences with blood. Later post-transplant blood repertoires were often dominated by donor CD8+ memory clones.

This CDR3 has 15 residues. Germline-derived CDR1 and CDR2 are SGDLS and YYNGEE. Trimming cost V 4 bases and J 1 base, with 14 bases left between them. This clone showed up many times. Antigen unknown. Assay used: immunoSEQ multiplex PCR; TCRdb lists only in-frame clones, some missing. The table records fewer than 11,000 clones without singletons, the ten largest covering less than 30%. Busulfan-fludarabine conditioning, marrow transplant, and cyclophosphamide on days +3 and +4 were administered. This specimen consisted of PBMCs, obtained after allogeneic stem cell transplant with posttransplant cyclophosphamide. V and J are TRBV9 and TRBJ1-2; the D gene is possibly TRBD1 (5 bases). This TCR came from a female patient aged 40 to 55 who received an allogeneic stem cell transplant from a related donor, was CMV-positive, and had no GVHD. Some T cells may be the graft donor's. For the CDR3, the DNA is TGTGCCAGCAGCATCAGACCGGGGGGTAACTATGGCTACACCTTC. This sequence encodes CASSIRPGGNYGYTF.